These 26 T cell receptor delta chains were sequenced from one sample in a study of gamma-delta T cells after stem cell transplantation. TCRdb fed the RT-PCR reads into CATT to redo clone calling. The sample has 2,800 or so delta-chain clones, roughly 4.3% seen once. The source material was gamma-delta T cells. These receptors were obtained from a human donor. It is not recorded whose cells these are; they may come from a transplant donor.

In this sample, this clone turned up a few times. The chain links TRDV2 to TRDJ1; TRDD3 aligns across 8 bases. Looked up from germline, CDR1 is GEAIGNYY and CDR2 is EKD. The CDR3 is made up of 15 amino acids. The ends lost 1 base at V and 3 bases at J; junction bases unmatched: 6. The CDR3 region is CACDTWGIRSDKLIF. Written as DNA, the CDR3 is TGTGCCTGTGACACGTGGGGGATCCGATCCGATAAACTCATCTTT.

This clone rates as medium-sized (0.01 to 0.1%). This chain links TRDV2 with TRDJ1, with a weak D call TRDD3 (6 bases). The germline gives CDR1 GEAIGNYY, CDR2 EKD. This CDR3 spans 17 amino acids. The V end lost 0 bases, the J end lost 4 bases, and 20 bases lay between the germline ends. CDR3 in DNA: TGTGCCTGTGACACCATAACACCGGGGGAGCCATTCGATAAACTCATCTTT. Translation: CACDTITPGEPFDKLIF.

The chain uses TRDV2 and TRDJ1; 9 nucleotides match TRDD3. Trimming at V came to 1 base and at J to 4 bases, leaving 18 bases not matched to a gene. The CDR3 loop spans 19 amino acids. In germline, CDR1 is GEAIGNYY, CDR2 EKD. CDR3 residues: CACDTVETERGIPHDKLIF. The CDR3 DNA reads as TGTGCCTGTGACACAGTTGAGACTGAACGGGGGATACCACACGATAAACTCATCTTT.

By its share, this clone is medium-sized. The CDR3 loop is CACDTVTPGGYLYSYTDKLIF. For the CDR3, the DNA is TGTGCCTGTGACACCGTTACCCCCGGGGGATACCTCTACTCGTACACCGATAAACTCATCTTT. The V and J genes are TRDV2 and TRDJ1, with 9 nucleotides matching TRDD3. This CDR3 comprises 21 residues. Germline V lookup: CDR1 GEAIGNYY, CDR2 EKD. V dropped 0 bases and J dropped 0; count of bases not matched to a gene: 19.

This clone was recorded a few times. A read error is likely here: a far larger clone is one base away. This chain connects TRDV2 to TRDJ1; 12 nucleotides match TRDD3. The CDR3 consists of 19 residues. Per the germline V gene, CDR1 is GEAIGNYY and CDR2 is EKD. The CDR3 DNA follows: TGTGCCCGTGACACCATTCTACTGGGGGATACAGAAGGGACGGGTAAACTCATCTTT. It is translated as CARDTILLGDTEGTGKLIF.

Note on this clone: Germline is not matched at one junction end, which may reflect a read error. Additional DNA sequences in this sample encode the identical CDR3. The chain is built from TRDV2 and TRDJ3; 8 nucleotides line up with TRDD3. The CDR3 consists of 21 residues. Germline V CDR1 and CDR2: GEAIGNYY, EKD. This CDR3 is CACDILGASEQSSWDTRQMFF. The CDR3 DNA reads TGTGCCTGTGACATACTGGGGGCTAGTGAGCAGAGCTCCTGGGACACCCGGCAGATGTTTTTC.

With respect to this clone: A far larger clone differs by one base, so this is likely a read error. V is TRDV2 and J is TRDJ1; TRDD3 matches 11 bases. The CDR3 totals 22 residues. V shed 0 bases, J shed 0 bases, and the junction held 20 bases outside the gene matches. Germline CDR1 and CDR2: GEAIGNYY and EKD. The CDR3 loop is CACDTAIGSVGGYALYTDKLIF. In nucleotides, the CDR3 is TGTGCCTGTGACACCGCTATCGGTTCGGTTGGGGGATACGCTTTGTACACCGATAAACTCATCTTT.

With respect to this clone: The likely explanation is a read error, given a far larger clone one base away. V usage is TRDV2 and J usage is TRDJ1, with 11 positions matching TRDD3. CDR1 and CDR2 from the germline V gene are GEAIGNYY and EKD. The CDR3 covers 16 residues. The V and J ends lost 3 bases and 1 base, in that order; junction bases with no gene match: 6. The CDR3 nucleotides read TGTGCCTGTGACGCCGTGGGGGATACGATCACCGATAAACTCATCTTT. It codes for CACDAVGDTITDKLIF.

As for this clone: With only one base between it and a far larger clone, this is likely a read error. The chain recombines TRDV2 with TRDJ1; 7 nucleotides line up with TRDD3. The length of the CDR3 is 18 residues. The germline V gene encodes CDR1 GEAIGNYY and CDR2 EKD. Trimming removed 3 bases from V and 0 bases from J; junction bases left unmatched: 15. CDR3 in amino acids: CACDAMPSTGEDTDKLIF. In DNA, the CDR3 is TGTGCCTGTGACGCCATGCCTTCGACTGGGGAAGACACCGATAAACTCATCTTT.

On this clone itself: It differs at one base from a far larger clone, so likely a read error. The J gene is TRDJ3, the V gene TRDV2; TRDD3 agrees at 12 bases. The CDR3 spans 20 residues. Germline values: CDR1 GEAIGNYY, CDR2 EKD. In DNA, the CDR3 is TGTGCCTGTGACACCGTACTGGGGGATACTCACTCCTGGGACACCCGACAGGTGTTTTTC. It translates to CACDTVLGDTHSWDTRQVFF.

The gene calls are TRDV2 and TRDJ1; D unclear. The CDR3 consists of 18 residues. The germline gives CDR1 GEAIGNYY, CDR2 EKD. Trimming took 1 base from V and 0 from J, leaving 20 bases between them. CDR3 sequence (DNA): TGTGCCTGTGACACGTTACTGTACCAGGGACTTTACACCGATAAACTCATCTTT. Its protein is CACDTLLYQGLYTDKLIF.

In its sample, this clone ranks as medium-sized (0.01 to 0.1%). This rearrangement joins TRDV2 to TRDJ2; 12 nucleotides match TRDD3. The CDR3 is 18 residues long. V lost 0 bases to trimming and J lost 4 bases; unmatched junction nucleotides: 8. The germline V gene encodes CDR1 GEAIGNYY and CDR2 EKD. CDR3 residues: CACDTVLGDTRGTAQLFF. In DNA form, the CDR3 reads TGTGCCTGTGACACCGTACTGGGGGATACCAGGGGGACAGCACAACTCTTCTTT.

This clone is deemed medium-sized (0.01 to 0.1%). The chain employs TRDV2 and TRDJ1, with 10 nucleotides matching TRDD3. Germline CDR1 and CDR2: GEAIGNYY and EKD. J lost 1 base, V lost 0 bases, and 16 bases had no gene match. The CDR3 has 20 amino acids. Here the CDR3 reads CACDTVQGGDTQGSTDKLIF. CDR3 nucleotide sequence: TGTGCCTGTGACACCGTACAGGGGGGGGATACGCAAGGGTCCACCGATAAACTCATCTTT.

Of note for this clone: A far more abundant clone sits one base away, making this likely a read error. Additional DNA sequences in this sample encode the identical CDR3. The gene calls are TRDV2 and TRDJ1; 9 bases align to TRDD3. Losses at the gene ends were 3 bases for V and 3 bases for J; bases not matched to a gene: 13. Germline V gene sequence: CDR1 GEAIGNYY, CDR2 EKD. This CDR3 is 17 amino acids long. CDR3 residues: CACDFILGDTRSDKLIF. The CDR3 coding sequence is TGTGCCTGTGACTTTATACTAGGGGATACGCGTTCCGATAAACTCATCTTT.

For this clone: Just one base apart from a much larger clone, this may be a read error. This chain links TRDV2 with TRDJ1; TRDD3 matches at 7 bases. V was pared by 6 bases and J by 4 bases, with 10 bases of the junction left unmatched. The CDR3 is 14 amino acids. The germline gives CDR1 GEAIGNYY, CDR2 EKD. CDR3 sequence: CACKSLGGYDKLIF. In nucleotides, the CDR3 is TGTGCCTGTAAATCCCTGGGGGGTTACGATAAACTCATCTTT.

In this sample, this clone turned up a few times. Only one base separates this from a far larger clonotype, so it likely reflects a read error. The chain combines TRDV2 with TRDJ1; 12 bases fit TRDD3. The CDR3 is 19 amino acids. Per germline, CDR1 GEAIGNYY and CDR2 EKD. After removal of 0 bases from V and 7 bases from J, the junction contained 17 bases not matched to a gene. CDR3 in amino acids: CACDTILLGDTGGTGKLIF. The CDR3 DNA reads as TGTGCCTGTGACACCATTCTACTGGGGGATACAGGAGGGACGGGTAAACTCATCTTT.

The rearrangement links TRDV2 to TRDJ1, with D hard to call. Germline V gene lookup returns CDR1 GEAIGNYY and CDR2 EKD. This CDR3 spans 15 amino acids. V was trimmed by 5 bases and J by 0 bases, leaving 15 bases between them. The CDR3 sequence: CACGAVGLNTDKLIF. CDR3 sequence (DNA): TGTGCCTGTGGTGCGGTCGGCCTAAACACCGATAAACTCATCTTT.

This clone is labeled as medium-sized. The chain combines TRDV2 with TRDJ3; 11 bases are a match to TRDD3. Per germline, CDR1 GEAIGNYY and CDR2 EKD. J lost 0 bases, V lost 1 base, and 4 bases had no gene match. This CDR3 is 19 amino acids long. This CDR3 reads CACDTGGYDVSWDTRQMFF. The CDR3 DNA reads TGTGCCTGTGACACTGGGGGATACGACGTCTCCTGGGACACCCGACAGATGTTTTTC.

As regards this clone: The amino acid sequence in TCRdb belongs to a much larger clone and departs from this DNA's translation at residue 4, likely a sequencing read error; the sequence shown is translated from the DNA. This chain links TRDV2 with TRDJ1; 9 bases fit TRDD3. Germline V gives CDR1 GEAIGNYY, CDR2 EKD. This CDR3 has 18 amino acids. The CDR3 DNA reads as TGTGCCTGTGGCACCCTGATGGGGATACGCGGGGACACCGATAAACTCATCTTT. Translation: CACGTLMGIRGDTDKLIF.

CDR3 bases: TGTGCCTGTGACACCGTGGCGGGTGTACTGGGGGATACGCGAAGACCCATGTACACCGATAAACTCATCTTT. Its protein is CACDTVAGVLGDTRRPMYTDKLIF. The chain employs TRDV2 and TRDJ1, with 13 bases lining up with TRDD3. The V and J ends lost 0 bases and 0 bases, in that order; junction bases with no gene match: 24. Looked up from germline, CDR1 is GEAIGNYY and CDR2 is EKD. CDR3 length: 24 residues.

This clone has just a few counts. With a far larger clone one base away, a read error is the likely cause. The same CDR3 is also encoded by other DNA sequences in this sample. The chain has TRDV2 and TRDJ1, with 12 bases aligning to TRDD3. Germline V CDR1 and CDR2: GEAIGNYY, EKD. The CDR3 has 17 residues. J was trimmed by 4 bases and V by 0 bases; bases with no gene match: 8. The CDR3 loop reads CACDTLSTGGYNDKLIF. DNA for the CDR3: TGTGCCTGTGACACCTTGAGCACTGGGGGATACAACGATAAACTCATCTTT.

This clone appeared a few times. Possible read error: a much larger clone is one base away. The rearrangement links TRDV2 to TRDJ1; no definite D call. The germline V gene encodes CDR1 GEAIGNYY and CDR2 EKD. The CDR3 sequence is 15 residues long. V lost 3 bases and J 0 bases, leaving 13 bases between the germline ends. The CDR3: CACDALGLYTDKLIF. CDR3 nucleotide sequence: TGTGCCTGTGACGCCCTCGGCCTGTACACCGATAAACTCATCTTT.

This clone is medium-sized in the sample. The rearrangement uses TRDV2 and TRDJ1; the D gene is possibly TRDD3 (5 bases). CDR1 and CDR2 (germline): GEAIGNYY, EKD. The CDR3 is 16 amino acids. V lost 0 bases, J lost 9 bases, and 22 bases lay in between. The CDR3 sequence is CACDTVATRTGLQLIF. The CDR3 nucleotides are TGTGCCTGTGACACCGTGGCTACCCGGACTGGTCTGCAACTCATCTTT.

About this clone: A read error likely explains this, since a far larger clone differs by one base. The sample carries other DNA sequences with the same CDR3. This chain connects TRDV2 to TRDJ1, with 7 bases lining up with TRDD3. The V segment lost 3 bases and the J segment 3 bases; nucleotides outside the gene matches: 18. The CDR3 is 18 amino acids. Germline values: CDR1 GEAIGNYY, CDR2 EKD. The CDR3 region is CACDEAGGFRGVSDKLIF. DNA of the CDR3: TGTGCCTGTGACGAGGCAGGGGGATTCAGGGGCGTTTCCGATAAACTCATCTTT.

This chain uses TRDV2 with TRDJ1; 8 bases are shared with TRDD3. The CDR3 sequence is 18 residues long. V lost 9 bases and J lost 0; bases outside the gene matches: 20. From germline, CDR1 is GEAIGNYY and CDR2 EKD. The CDR3 DNA reads as TGTGCCGTGCGGCGACTGGGGGCCCCGGGGTGGGACACCGATAAACTCATCTTT. Translation gives CAVRRLGAPGWDTDKLIF.

By share, this clone counts as medium-sized. The J gene is TRDJ1, the V gene TRDV2, with 7 bases identical to TRDD3. The CDR3 has 19 residues. The germline gives CDR1 GEAIGNYY, CDR2 EKD. After removal of 2 bases from V and 0 bases from J, the junction contained 17 bases not matched to a gene. CDR3 nucleotide sequence: TGTGCCTGTGACAGTGCTGGGGGGAACGTCCCTGACTACACCGATAAACTCATCTTT. Protein sequence: CACDSAGGNVPDYTDKLIF.